Following are 32 T cell receptor beta chains from one sample sequenced in a study of PD-L1 blockade in urothelial cancer (dated by TCRdb to 2015 to 2018). Library construction relied on the immunoSEQ multiplex PCR assay. Not all clones reach the TCRdb copy of this immuneACCESS table, which keeps in-frame sequences only. Checked studies attribute under half of the gap to unresolved V genes and leave the rest unexplained. This sample has more than 45,000 clones in its table, and approximately 86% of those were observed once. The top ten clones comprise 16% of the sample. The source was PBMCs, collected around atezolizumab (anti-PD-L1) treatment. The origin of the receptors is a man between 60 and 75 years old with urothelial cancer.

The chain is built from TRBV7-9 and TRBJ1-5, with a possible D match to TRBD1 (6 bases). This CDR3 is 15 amino acids long. V was cut by 4 bases and J by 0 bases, with 10 bases left in between. Germline CDR1 SEHNR, CDR2 FQNEAQ (reference sequence). CDR3 protein: CASSSWTDSNQPQHF. The CDR3, as DNA: TGTGCCAGCAGCTCCTGGACAGATAGCAATCAGCCCCAGCATTTT.

J is TRBJ1-5 and V is TRBV7-9; 9 bases are a match to TRBD1. The ends lost 1 base at V and 2 bases at J; junction bases unmatched: 3. From germline, CDR1 is SEHNR and CDR2 FQNEAQ (reference sequence). This CDR3 is 16 amino acids long. CDR3 nucleotide sequence: TGTGCCAGCAGCTTAGGGACAGGGGTTGGCAATCAGCCCCAGCATTTT. Translated: CASSLGTGVGNQPQHF. The entire variable domain, with the rest obtained from reference TRBV7-9 and TRBJ1-5, is as follows: DTGVSQNPRHKITKRGQNVTFRCDPISEHNRLYWYRQTLGQGPEFLTYFQNEAQLEKSRLLSDRFSAERPKGSFSTLEIQRTEQGDSAMYLCASSLGTGVGNQPQHFGDGTRLSIL.

This sequence joins TRBV11-1 and TRBJ1-6; D call uncertain. V shed 3 bases and J shed 8 bases, with 8 bases lying between them. The CDR3 sequence is 13 residues long. CDR1 is SGHAT and CDR2 is FQDESV in the germline V gene (reference sequence). The CDR3 loop is CASSLERHSPLHF. CDR3 nucleotides: TGTGCCAGCAGCTTGGAGCGCCATTCACCCCTCCACTTT.

The V gene is TRBV5-8, the J gene TRBJ2-3, with 11 nucleotides matching TRBD2. Trimming cost V 4 bases and J 4 bases; bases outside gene matches: 5. The CDR3 totals 15 residues. CDR1 and CDR2 (germline): SGHTS, YDEGEE. CDR3 nucleotide sequence: TGTGCCAGCAGCCTTAGCGGGGGGGCTGCAGATACGCAGTATTTT. Encoded protein: CASSLSGGAADTQYF.

The chain links TRBV16 to TRBJ1-5; D is ambiguous. The CDR3 is 13 amino acids. In germline, CDR1 is KGHSY, CDR2 FQNENV. Trimming took off 1 base at V and 4 bases at J, with 5 bases between the two ends. The CDR3 coding sequence is TGTGCCAGCAGCCAATGGAGTAATCAGCCCCAGCATTTT. Translation gives CASSQWSNQPQHF.

On this clone: Other DNA sequences in the same sample also yield this CDR3. The chain's CDR3 is CAWSQGWTEAFF. CDR3 in DNA: TGTGCCTGGAGTCAGGGTTGGACTGAAGCTTTCTTT. The chain recombines TRBV30 with TRBJ1-1, with a tentative D call TRBD1 (5 bases). The germline gives CDR1 GTSNPN, CDR2 SVGIG (reference sequence). The CDR3 is 12 amino acids. The germline V and J ends were trimmed by 2 bases and 5 bases, with 9 bases remaining between them.

This sequence joins TRBV6-5 and TRBJ1-4; the D gene is possibly TRBD1 (6 bases). The V and J ends lost 2 bases and 5 bases respectively, with 12 bases between them. This CDR3 contains 15 residues. Germline lookup yields CDR1 MNHEY and CDR2 SVGAGI. The CDR3 here is CASSYDGTRNEKLFF. DNA of the CDR3: TGTGCCAGCAGTTACGATGGGACACGGAATGAAAAACTGTTTTTT.

This clone was seen only once. The chain uses TRBV11-3 and TRBJ2-3; 7 nucleotides align to TRBD2. Trimming cost V 1 base and J 5 bases; bases outside gene matches: 6. Germline loops: CDR1 SGHNT, CDR2 YENEEA. CDR3 length: 15 residues. The CDR3 loop reads CASSLGGRSRDTQYF. In DNA form, the CDR3 reads TGTGCCAGCAGCTTAGGCGGGAGATCCCGAGATACGCAGTATTTT.

J is TRBJ1-1 and V is TRBV6-6; maybe TRBD1 (6 bases). V lost 6 bases and J 0 bases, leaving 11 bases between the germline ends. The CDR3 sequence is 14 residues long. The germline CDR1 and CDR2 sequences are MNHNY and SVGAGI (reference sequence). CDR3 in DNA: TGTGCCAGCAGCGTTGGACAGTTGAACACTGAAGCTTTCTTT. Encoded protein: CASSVGQLNTEAFF.

The chain couples TRBV5-1 to TRBJ1-5, with D perhaps matching TRBD1 (6 bases). The germline V gene has CDR1 SGHRS and CDR2 YFSETQ. Trimming left V 2 bases short and J 6 bases short, with 12 bases between. CDR3 length equals 14 residues. The CDR3 DNA follows: TGCGCCAGCAGCTTACAGGGTTTAGGTCAGCCCCAGCATTTT. Protein sequence: CASSLQGLGQPQHF.

The chain couples TRBV5-4 to TRBJ2-7, with TRBD1 matching 9 bases. The CDR3 sequence is 13 residues long. The germline gives CDR1 SGHNT, CDR2 YYREEE (reference sequence). The V and J ends lost 6 bases and 5 bases, in that order; junction bases with no gene match: 6. CDR3 region: CASTGDRVDEQYF. The CDR3 DNA follows: TGTGCCAGCACCGGGGACAGGGTCGACGAGCAGTACTTC.

The chain couples TRBV6-1 to TRBJ1-1; the D gene is possibly TRBD1 (5 bases). V lost 2 bases to trimming and J lost 3 bases, with 7 bases between them. CDR1 is MNHNS and CDR2 is SASEGT in the germline V gene. CDR3 length equals 13 residues. The CDR3 sequence is CASSEQGYTEAFF. In DNA form, the CDR3 reads TGTGCCAGCAGTGAACAGGGTTACACTGAAGCTTTCTTT.

The gene calls are TRBV9 and TRBJ2-2, with D tentatively TRBD1 (6 bases). Germline lookup yields CDR1 SGDLS and CDR2 YYNGEE. The germline V and J ends were trimmed by 4 bases and 1 base, with 11 bases remaining between them. The CDR3 runs 15 residues. The CDR3 region is CASSIQGMNTGELFF. The CDR3 DNA is TGTGCCAGCAGCATACAGGGCATGAACACCGGGGAGCTGTTTTTT.

The chain uses TRBV21-1 and TRBJ1-1. TRBV21-1 represents a pseudogene. The CDR3 length is 19 residues. The CDR3 here is CASSKDVQLLGGSNTEAFF. The CDR3 DNA is TGTGCCAGCAGCAAAGACGTCCAACTTCTAGGAGGGTCGAACACTGAAGCTTTCTTT.

The chain combines TRBV11-3 with TRBJ2-3; 7 bases fit TRBD1. The CDR3 extends over 15 amino acids. CDR1 and CDR2 (germline): SGHNT, YENEEA. J lost 0 bases, V lost 5 bases, and 5 bases had no gene match. DNA of the CDR3: TGTGCCAGCAGCCCAACAGGGGCCAGCACAGATACGCAGTATTTT. This codes for CASSPTGASTDTQYF.

V usage is TRBV11-2 and J usage is TRBJ2-7; D possibly corresponds to TRBD1 (6 bases). The germline V gene encodes CDR1 SGHAT and CDR2 FQNNGV. V was cut by 0 bases and J by 6 bases, with 12 bases left in between. The CDR3 consists of 14 residues. In DNA, the CDR3 is TGTGCCAGCAGCTTAGACCACAGGGCCCCCGAGCAGTACTTC. It codes for CASSLDHRAPEQYF.

The chain recombines TRBV7-2 with TRBJ1-2; 10 nucleotides agree with TRBD1. The CDR3 totals 17 residues. Germline loops: CDR1 SGHTA, CDR2 FQGNSA. The V segment lost 3 bases and the J segment 4 bases; nucleotides outside the gene matches: 11. Here the CDR3 reads CASSFRDRGNHGYGYTF. The CDR3 DNA reads as TGTGCCAGCAGCTTCCGGGACAGGGGAAACCATGGCTATGGCTACACCTTC.

This chain joins TRBV7-6 and TRBJ2-3, with 8 nucleotides matching TRBD1. V gave up 0 bases and J gave up 4 bases; unmatched junction bases: 12. Germline values: CDR1 SGHVS, CDR2 FNYEAQ. This CDR3 spans 18 amino acids. The CDR3 spells CASSLAILQGAGADTQYF. DNA of the CDR3: TGTGCCAGCAGCTTAGCCATTCTTCAGGGGGCCGGCGCAGATACGCAGTATTTT.

V and J are TRBV7-9 and TRBJ2-4; 7 nucleotides agree with TRBD1. This CDR3 is 16 amino acids long. CDR1 and CDR2 from the germline V gene are SEHNR and FQNEAQ (reference sequence). With 4 bases clipped from V and 7 bases from J, the junction kept 13 bases outside the gene matches. CDR3 in amino acids: CASSSPRTGRANIQYF. CDR3 DNA: TGTGCCAGCAGCTCCCCCAGGACAGGACGAGCGAACATTCAGTACTTC.

J is TRBJ2-7 and V is TRBV7-8; 7 nucleotides align to TRBD1. With V trimmed by 1 base and J by 3 bases, 9 bases remained unmatched. Germline V lookup: CDR1 SGHVS, CDR2 FQNEAQ. There are 16 residues in the CDR3. The CDR3: CASSLVIVPGGYEQYF. The CDR3 DNA is TGTGCCAGCAGCTTAGTCATTGTGCCAGGGGGCTACGAGCAGTACTTC.

The J gene is TRBJ1-1, the V gene TRBV2, with D possibly matching TRBD1 (6 bases). Trimming left V 6 bases short and J 5 bases short, with 13 bases between. In germline, CDR1 is SNHLY, CDR2 FYNNEI. This CDR3 region has 13 residues. In DNA, the CDR3 is TGTGCCAGCAGAGAAACAGGGTGGACTGAAGCTTTCTTT. Translation: CASRETGWTEAFF.

J is TRBJ2-4 and V is TRBV6-5; D is possibly TRBD1 or TRBD2 (7 bases each). Trimming took off 4 bases at V and 3 bases at J, with 13 bases between the two ends. Germline CDR1 reads MNHEY; CDR2 reads SVGAGI. CDR3 length: 15 amino acids. CDR3 bases: TGTGCCAGCAGTTCCTCAGGGGGGGGCAAAAACATTCAGTACTTC. This sequence encodes CASSSSGGGKNIQYF.

The V gene is TRBV28, the J gene TRBJ1-2; D unclear. The germline gives CDR1 MDHEN, CDR2 SYDVKM. V lost 10 bases and J lost 3, with 18 bases in between. The CDR3 runs to 14 residues. This CDR3 reads CAIWEGPGDYGYTF. The DNA of the CDR3 is TGTGCCATTTGGGAGGGCCCTGGGGACTATGGCTACACCTTC.

The chain uses TRBV5-4 and TRBJ1-1; 8 nucleotides agree with TRBD1. This CDR3 is built from 14 residues. From germline, CDR1 is SGHNT and CDR2 YYREEE (reference sequence). With V trimmed by 4 bases and J by 1 base, 3 bases remained unmatched. The CDR3 is CASSTGQENTEAFF. CDR3 DNA sequence: TGTGCCAGCAGCACGGGACAGGAGAACACTGAAGCTTTCTTT. Full variable domain (remainder filled in from reference TRBV5-4 and TRBJ1-1): ETGVTQSPTHLIKTRGQQVTLRCSSQSGHNTVSWYQQALGQGPQFIFQYYREEENGRGNFPPRFSGLQFPNYSSELNVNALELDDSALYLCASSTGQENTEAFFGQGTRLTVV.

CDR3 bases: TGTGCCAGCAGCTTACGAGAGAACACTGAAGCTTTCTTT. It encodes CASSLRENTEAFF. This sequence joins TRBV7-2 and TRBJ1-1; D remains ambiguous. The CDR3 totals 13 residues. Trimming pared 2 bases from V and 1 base from J, leaving 5 bases between. CDR1 is SGHTA and CDR2 is FQGNSA in the germline V gene.

The gene calls are TRBV2 and TRBJ2-7; 8 bases map to TRBD1. The CDR3 loop spans 13 amino acids. The germline CDR1 and CDR2 sequences are SNHLY and FYNNEI. V was clipped by 7 bases and J by 6 bases; unmatched bases: 8. The CDR3 sequence: CASMRDRTGEQYF. CDR3 DNA: TGTGCCAGCATGAGGGACAGGACGGGCGAGCAGTACTTC.

This clone was recorded only once. V and J are TRBV6-6 and TRBJ2-3; possible D gene TRBD1, 5 bases. Trimming took 0 bases from V and 7 from J, leaving 14 bases between them. Germline CDR1 MNHNY, CDR2 SVGAGI (reference sequence). The CDR3 contains 15 residues. The CDR3 sequence is CASSYSISGSHTQYF. The CDR3 DNA sequence: TGTGCCAGCAGTTACTCGATTTCAGGGTCCCATACGCAGTATTTT.

There are a few counts of this clone. This rearrangement joins TRBV18 to TRBJ2-2; D perhaps matches TRBD2 (6 bases). The ends were cut back, 3 bases at V and 4 bases at J, with 12 bases in the middle. The CDR3 has 15 amino acids. Germline V gives CDR1 KGHSH, CDR2 LQKENI. The CDR3 spells CASSPPGGITGELFF. The CDR3 DNA follows: TGTGCCAGCTCACCTCCCGGAGGGATCACCGGGGAGCTGTTTTTT.

This clone appeared once. The chain has TRBV7-3 and TRBJ2-5; possible D gene TRBD2, 7 bases. Looked up from germline, CDR1 is SGHTA and CDR2 is FQGTGA. V was clipped by 0 bases and J by 5 bases, with 16 bases between them. The CDR3 extends over 16 amino acids. The CDR3 nucleotides are TGTGCCAGCAGCTTAACGCCGAGGGGGGGTGGGGAGACCCAGTACTTC. Protein product: CASSLTPRGGGETQYF. The full variable domain, with the rest looked up from reference TRBV7-3 and TRBJ2-5, is GAGVSQTPSNKVTEKGKYVELRCDPISGHTALYWYRQSLGQGPEFLIYFQGTGAADDSGLPNDRFFAVRPEGSVSTLKIQRTERGDSAVYLCASSLTPRGGGETQYFGPGTRLLVL.

This chain joins TRBV10-1 and TRBJ2-3; 8 positions agree with TRBD2. Germline V gives CDR1 WNHNN, CDR2 SYGVQD (reference sequence). The CDR3 contains 16 residues. V lost 4 bases to trimming and J lost 3 bases; unmatched junction nucleotides: 9. The DNA of the CDR3 is TGCGCCAGCAGTGCTAACCGACTAGCGATTACAGATACGCAGTATTTT. Its translation: CASSANRLAITDTQYF.

The chain has TRBV7-2 and TRBJ2-2, with D uncertain. The V gene lost 5 bases and the J gene lost 3 bases, with 13 bases spanning the gap. Germline V gene lookup returns CDR1 SGHTA and CDR2 FQGNSA. This CDR3 has 15 amino acids. This CDR3 is CASSRPETDTGELFF. For the CDR3, the DNA is TGTGCCAGCAGCCGCCCGGAGACTGACACCGGGGAGCTGTTTTTT.

This clone was recorded a few times. The genes are TRBV9 and TRBJ2-2; TRBD2 might be the D (5 bases). Trimming removed 5 bases from V and 1 base from J, with 12 bases in between. Germline loops: CDR1 SGDLS, CDR2 YYNGEE. The CDR3 is 15 amino acids. The DNA for the CDR3 is TGTGCCAGCAGTTTAGTGGGGAGGAACACCGGGGAGCTGTTTTTT. Translated, it gives CASSLVGRNTGELFF.